This is a list of T cell receptor beta chains from one sample in a study of blood T cells in healthy people across ages. TCRdb processed the 5' RACE reads anew with MiXCR; each CDR3 protein has one entry. The table lists 650,000 to 800,000 distinct CDR3 sequences, around 43% of them singletons. The sequenced sample was blood. These receptors were obtained from a man aged 60 to 69 in good health. Each CDR3 is given with its conserved first and last residue. A D gene is named only where the DNA matches it firmly. Not all rows give a size; the values are once, few, many and, for expanded clones, a class.

j_gene	d_gene	v_gene	abundance	CDR3nt	CDR3aa
TRBJ1-1	-	TRBV28	-	TGTGCCACCTCCCCGTCTGAAGCTTTCTTT	CATSPSEAFF
TRBJ1-2	-	TRBV20-1	-	TGCAGTGCTAGGGGTATGAACTATGGCTACACCTTC	CSARGMNYGYTF
TRBJ1-3	-	TRBV3-1	-	TGTGCCAGCAGCCAGGGTGGCGGAAACACCATATATTTT	CASSQGGGNTIYF
TRBJ1-1	TRBD1	TRBV27	-	TGTGCCAGCAGAATCACAGGGGCCCTTGAAGCTTTCTTT	CASRITGALEAFF
TRBJ1-1	TRBD1	TRBV5-1	once	TGCGCCAGCAGCGATAGGACAGGGGTGAACACTGAAGCTTTCTTT	CASSDRTGVNTEAFF
TRBJ2-6	-	TRBV5-6	-	TGTGCCACCTCGGAGAGGGGGGTAGTCTCTGGGGCCGACGTCCTGACTTTC	CATSERGVVSGADVLTF
TRBJ1-5	TRBD1	TRBV7-8	-	TGTGCCAGCAGTTCGCCCGGGACAGGGGTGTGGCAGCCCCAGCATTTT	CASSSPGTGVWQPQHF
TRBJ2-7	TRBD2	TRBV30	few	TGTGCCTGGACCCTCATTAGCGGGGGGGCCTACAATGAGCAGTACTTC	CAWTLISGGAYNEQYF
TRBJ2-3	TRBD1	TRBV2	-	TGTGCCAGCAGCCGGAGGACAGGCCAAAGCGCAGATACGCGGTATTTT	CASSRRTGQSADTRYF
TRBJ1-2	-	TRBV5-1	few	TGCGCCAGCAGCTTGGAGGCACTCTATGGCTACACCTTC	CASSLEALYGYTF
TRBJ1-2	-	TRBV5-5	-	TGTGCCAGCAGCGATAGACAGGAGTATGGCTACACCTTC	CASSDRQEYGYTF
TRBJ2-3	TRBD2	TRBV6-1	few	TGTGCCACGAGACTAGCGAACCAAGATACGCAGTATTTT	CATRLANQDTQYF
TRBJ2-7	-	TRBV27	-	TGTGCCAGCAGTGGTTCGGGGATATCCTACGAGCAGTACTTC	CASSGSGISYEQYF
TRBJ1-4	TRBD1	TRBV27	-	TGTGCCAGCAGCCGGCGACAGGGCCTTAATGAAAAACTGTTTTTT	CASSRRQGLNEKLFF
TRBJ1-4	-	TRBV9	once	TGTGCCAGCAGCGTATCTACTAATGAAAAACTGTTTTTT	CASSVSTNEKLFF
TRBJ1-2	TRBD1	TRBV4-1	-	TGCGCCAGCGGGACAGGGGACCTAAACTATGGCTACACCTTC	CASGTGDLNYGYTF
TRBJ2-3	TRBD2	TRBV29-1	-	TGCAGCGTTTATTTCGGACTAGCGGGGGACGGCTGGACAGATACGCAGTATTTT	CSVYFGLAGDGWTDTQYF
TRBJ1-2	-	TRBV10-2	-	TGCGCCAGCGCCCAGGCTATCCATAACTATGGCTACACCTTC	CASAQAIHNYGYTF
TRBJ2-7	-	TRBV6-1	-	TGTGCCAGCAGGAGACTACTTGATAGCTCCTACGAGCAGTACTTC	CASRRLLDSSYEQYF
TRBJ2-5	-	TRBV14	once	TGTGCCAGCATCCCCACTACGACCCGAGGGGAGCAGTACTTC	CASIPTTTRGEQYF
TRBJ2-1	-	TRBV5-1	-	TGCGCCAGCAGCCGACCCGGCGGTAGGCAAGAGGGTGGGTTCTTC	CASSRPGGRQEGGFF
TRBJ1-1	-	TRBV7-8	-	TGTGCCAGCAGCTTAGTGAGGGCTGAAGCTTTCTTT	CASSLVRAEAFF
TRBJ2-4	-	TRBV7-2	-	TGTGCCAGCAGCTTCCAGGGGGGGCAGAGCAAAAACATTCAGTACTTC	CASSFQGGQSKNIQYF
TRBJ2-7	-	TRBV10-3	-	TGTGCCATCAGTGAGTCTGGCAGGTCCTACGAGCAGTACTTC	CAISESGRSYEQYF
TRBJ2-3	-	TRBV20-1	-	TGCAGTGCCGAAAACCAGGGGTTGGATACGCAGTATTTT	CSAENQGLDTQYF
TRBJ1-1	-	TRBV7-2	-	TGTGCCAGCAGCTTAGATGGGGGCCGAGACACTGAAGCTTTCTTT	CASSLDGGRDTEAFF
TRBJ1-4	-	TRBV20-1	few	TGCAGTGCTAAAAGGACCCTTGCAACTAATGAAAAACTGTTTTTT	CSAKRTLATNEKLFF
TRBJ2-1	-	TRBV29-1	many	TGCAGTCTAAGGGCTAGCGTGGGCAATGAGCAGTTCTTC	CSLRASVGNEQFF
TRBJ1-1	-	TRBV29-1	-	TGCAGCGTTGGGGGGCGAGGAAACACTGAAGCTTTCTTT	CSVGGRGNTEAFF
TRBJ2-3	TRBD2	TRBV29-1	few	TGCAGCTGCGGGGGGGAGGACGTCACAGATACGCAGTATTTT	CSCGGEDVTDTQYF
TRBJ2-3	-	TRBV7-2	-	TGTGCCAGCAGCCTAAACACCGGGGGCACAGATACGCAGTATTTT	CASSLNTGGTDTQYF
TRBJ2-5	TRBD2	TRBV3-1	-	TGTGCCAGCAGCCAAGAGATAGCTAGCGGGGGGATCCAGTACTTC	CASSQEIASGGIQYF
TRBJ1-2	-	TRBV2	-	TGTGCCAGCCGGGCTGAGGCCTCAGGTGGTTATGGCTACACCTTC	CASRAEASGGYGYTF
TRBJ2-1	TRBD2	TRBV20-1	-	TGCAGTGCTGGGACTAGCGGGGGGCAGAACAATGAGCAGTTCTTC	CSAGTSGGQNNEQFF
TRBJ1-5	-	TRBV12-3/TRBV12-4	-	TGTGCCAGCACCGTGTTAGCGGATCAGCCCCAGCATTTT	CASTVLADQPQHF
TRBJ1-1	-	TRBV29-1	few	TGCAGCGTTGTAGGTCCTCTCGGGGCTTTCTTT	CSVVGPLGAFF
TRBJ1-6	-	TRBV4-3	-	TGCGCCAGCAGCCACACCCGGGGGAAAGGCTCCTATAATTCACCCCTCCACTTT	CASSHTRGKGSYNSPLHF
TRBJ2-5	-	TRBV28	-	TGTGCCAGCAGTTTCCCCACCTGGCAGGGGCACAATGAGCAGTACTTC	CASSFPTWQGHNEQYF
TRBJ2-1	TRBD1	TRBV4-1	few	TGCGCCAGCAGCCAAGCGACAGGGGGGGCCTACAATGAGCAGTTCTTC	CASSQATGGAYNEQFF
TRBJ2-1	-	TRBV10-3	many	TGTGCCATCAGTGATCGGAAAGAACTGGATGAGCAGTTCTTC	CAISDRKELDEQFF
TRBJ1-4	-	TRBV7-2	-	TGTGCCAGCAGGATAAGGACTACTAATGAAAAACTGTTTTTT	CASRIRTTNEKLFF
TRBJ2-7	-	TRBV28	-	TGTGCCAGCAGCCCTGTCTACAGTTCTTACGAGCAGTACTTC	CASSPVYSSYEQYF